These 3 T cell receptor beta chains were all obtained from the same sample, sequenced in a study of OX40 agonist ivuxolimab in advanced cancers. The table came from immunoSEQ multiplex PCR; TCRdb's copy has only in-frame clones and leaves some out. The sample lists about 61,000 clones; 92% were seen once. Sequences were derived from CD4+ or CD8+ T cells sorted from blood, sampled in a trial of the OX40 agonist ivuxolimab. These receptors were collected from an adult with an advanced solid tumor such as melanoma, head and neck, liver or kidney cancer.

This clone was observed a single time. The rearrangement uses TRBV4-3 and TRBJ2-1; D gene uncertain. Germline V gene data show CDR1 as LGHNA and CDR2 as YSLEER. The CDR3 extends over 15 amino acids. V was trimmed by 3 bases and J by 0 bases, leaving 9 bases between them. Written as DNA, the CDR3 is TGCGCCAGCAGCCACGGACGAAGCTCCTACAATGAGCAGTTCTTC. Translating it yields CASSHGRSSYNEQFF.

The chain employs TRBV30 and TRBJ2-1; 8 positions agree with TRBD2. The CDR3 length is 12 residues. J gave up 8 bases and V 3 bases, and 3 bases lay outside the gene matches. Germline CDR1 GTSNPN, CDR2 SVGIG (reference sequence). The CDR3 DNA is TGTGCCTGGAGCCGGGGGGGGGATGAGCAGTTCTTC. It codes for CAWSRGGDEQFF. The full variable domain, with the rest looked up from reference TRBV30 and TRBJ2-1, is SQTIHQWPATLVQPVGSPLSLECTVEGTSNPNLYWYRQAAGRGLQLLFYSVGIGQISSEVPQNLSASRPQDRQFILSSKKLLLSDSGFYLCAWSRGGDEQFFGPGTRLTVL.

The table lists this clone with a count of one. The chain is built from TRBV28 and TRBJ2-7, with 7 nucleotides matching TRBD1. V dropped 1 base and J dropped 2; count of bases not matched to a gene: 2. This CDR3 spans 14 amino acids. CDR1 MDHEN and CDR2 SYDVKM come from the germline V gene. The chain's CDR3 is CASSLYQGAYEQYF. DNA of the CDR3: TGTGCCAGCAGTTTATACCAGGGGGCCTACGAGCAGTACTTC.